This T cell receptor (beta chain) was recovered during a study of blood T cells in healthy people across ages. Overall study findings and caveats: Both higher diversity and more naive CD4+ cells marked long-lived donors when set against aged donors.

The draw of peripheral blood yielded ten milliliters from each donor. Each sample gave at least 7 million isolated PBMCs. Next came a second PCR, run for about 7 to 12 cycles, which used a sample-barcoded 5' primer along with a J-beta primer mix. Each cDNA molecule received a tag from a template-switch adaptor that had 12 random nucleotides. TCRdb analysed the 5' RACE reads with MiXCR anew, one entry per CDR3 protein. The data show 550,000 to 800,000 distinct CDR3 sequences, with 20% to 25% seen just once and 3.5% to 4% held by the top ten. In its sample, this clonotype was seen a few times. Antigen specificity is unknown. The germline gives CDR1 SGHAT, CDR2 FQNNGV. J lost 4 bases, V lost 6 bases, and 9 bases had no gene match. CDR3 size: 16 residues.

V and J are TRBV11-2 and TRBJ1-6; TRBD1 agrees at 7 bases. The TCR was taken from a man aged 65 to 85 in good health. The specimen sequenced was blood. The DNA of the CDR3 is TGTGCCAGCAGATCCAACAGGGGCCCATATAATTCACCCCTCCACTTT. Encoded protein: CASRSNRGPYNSPLHF. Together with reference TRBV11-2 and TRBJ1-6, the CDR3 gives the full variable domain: EAGVAQSPRYKIIEKRQSVAFWCNPISGHATLYWYQQILGQGPKLLIQFQNNGVVDDSQLPKDRFSAERLKGVDSTLKIQPAKLEDSAVYLCASRSNRGPYNSPLHFGNGTRLTVT.